This T cell receptor beta chain was sequenced for a study of cytomegalovirus exposure and HLA in healthy donors. Study-level information: Unique TCRs from HLA-typed donors, around 79 million of them, were held in an early data release.

Study findings and constraints: Diagnosis of cytomegalovirus status made by the classifier reportedly showed high specificity and sensitivity.

The CDR3 consists of 13 residues. V shed 6 bases, J shed 7 bases, and the junction held 6 bases outside the gene matches. The V gene's germline CDR1 is MNHNS and CDR2 SASEGT. With 60 Vbeta and 13 Jbeta primers, the PCR was carried out. Repertoires were generated with immunoSEQ multiplex PCR, while TCRdb's copy carries only in-frame clones and drops some. Found here are approximately 110,000 clones, over 75% of them singletons; the top ten hold around 2.5%. Comments on this clone: Its specificity is unknown.

The rearrangement uses TRBV6-1 and TRBJ2-1; TRBD2 agrees at 7 bases. The specimen sequenced was PBMCs. This receptor was taken from a woman younger than 35 in good health and CMV-seronegative. The CDR3 DNA follows: TGTGCCAGCAGGACGGGACTACCTAATGAGCAGTTCTTC. Residues: CASRTGLPNEQFF.